These 17 T cell receptor beta chains were all obtained from the same sample, sequenced in a study of cytomegalovirus exposure and HLA in healthy donors. Primers: 60 Vbeta forward and 13 Jbeta reverse. The repertoire was sequenced with immunoSEQ multiplex PCR; TCRdb's copy has only in-frame clones and lacks some. The sample has around 90,000 clones, about four fifths seen once; the top ten hold under 4%. The sample taken for sequencing was PBMCs. All receptors derive from a male donor in good health and CMV-seropositive.

V gene TRBV20-1 combines with J gene TRBJ2-5, with D perhaps matching TRBD2 (5 bases). Gene TRBJ2-7 matches the end of the DNA better, so the J call may be wrong. Germline V gene sequence: CDR1 DFQATT, CDR2 SNEGSKA (reference sequence). CDR3 length equals 11 residues. The CDR3 here is CSAILGNEQYF. CDR3 in DNA: TGCAGTGCTATACTAGGAAACGAGCAGTACTTC.

This clone has a single count. V and J are TRBV5-1 and TRBJ2-3, with D maybe TRBD1 (7 bases). Germline CDR1 SGHRS, CDR2 YFSETQ. The CDR3 consists of 15 residues. Deletions cut 3 bases from V and 2 bases from J, with 13 bases between. The DNA of the CDR3 is TGCGCCAGCAGCTGGCGGGACAGCTTCACAGATACGCAGTATTTT. It yields the protein CASSWRDSFTDTQYF.

This clone was found once. The germline gene is not matched at one end of the junction; a read error may be the cause. The rearrangement uses TRBV7-7 and TRBJ2-2; D is unresolved. The CDR3 loop spans 14 amino acids. Germline values: CDR1 SSHAT, CDR2 FNYEAQ (reference sequence). CDR3 sequence reads: CASSLGSRTGELFF. For the CDR3, the DNA is TGTGCTAGCAGCTTAGGAAGCCGCACCGGGGAGCTGTTTTTT.

This chain uses TRBV29-1 with TRBJ2-5; D may be TRBD2 (6 bases). The last part of the DNA fits TRBJ2-7 better; the J call may be wrong. The CDR3 sequence is 12 residues long. The germline V gene encodes CDR1 SQVTM and CDR2 ANQGSEA. This chain's CDR3 is CSVLDYAREQYF. The CDR3 nucleotides are TGCAGCGTCCTGGACTATGCCCGCGAGCAGTACTTC.

This chain joins TRBV7-8 and TRBJ2-5; TRBD1 matches 7 bases. Trimming took 3 bases from V and 1 from J; bases not matched to a gene: 2. CDR3 length: 14 residues. The germline V gene encodes CDR1 SGHVS and CDR2 FQNEAQ. CDR3 sequence: CASSFDRVQETQYF. The CDR3 nucleotides read TGTGCCAGCAGCTTTGACAGGGTCCAAGAGACCCAGTACTTC.

The chain is built from TRBV2 and TRBJ2-1; TRBD2 agrees at 9 bases. The CDR3 spans 13 residues. The germline CDR1 and CDR2 sequences are SNHLY and FYNNEI. J gave up 13 bases and V 4 bases, and 8 bases lay outside the gene matches. CDR3 sequence reads: CASSGGLAGLQFF. The CDR3 DNA sequence: TGTGCCAGCAGTGGGGGACTAGCCGGGTTACAGTTCTTC.

The CDR3 nucleotides read TGTGCCACCAGCAGGGACAGCTATGGCTACACCTTC. This encodes CATSRDSYGYTF. The rearrangement links TRBV15 to TRBJ1-2; D is perhaps TRBD1 (6 bases). Germline V lookup: CDR1 LNHNV, CDR2 YYDKDF (reference sequence). V was cut by 3 bases and J by 4 bases, with 6 bases left in between. The CDR3 length is 12 residues.

This chain uses TRBV5-6 with TRBJ2-2; tentatively, D is TRBD2 (6 bases). The germline CDR1 and CDR2 sequences are SGHDT and YYEEEE. Trimming took off 4 bases at V and 13 bases at J, with 11 bases between the two ends. This CDR3 has 11 residues. As DNA, the CDR3 is TGTGCCAGCAGCCCGGGGGTGGGGCTGTTTTTT. Its translation is CASSPGVGLFF.

The chain couples TRBV5-4 to TRBJ2-5, with TRBD1 matching over 9 bases. CDR1 and CDR2 (germline): SGHNT, YYREEE (reference sequence). This CDR3 contains 14 residues. J was trimmed by 6 bases and V by 0 bases; bases with no gene match: 3. The CDR3 coding sequence is TGTGCCAGCAGCTTGGGGGGACAGGGACAGACCCAGTACTTC. Residues: CASSLGGQGQTQYF.

The chain uses TRBV30 and TRBJ2-7, with 7 nucleotides matching TRBD1. V gave up 1 base and J gave up 4 bases; unmatched junction bases: 4. In germline, CDR1 is GTSNPN, CDR2 SVGIG (reference sequence). The CDR3 loop spans 13 amino acids. The CDR3 sequence is CAWSEDRPYEQYF. The CDR3, as DNA: TGTGCCTGGAGTGAGGACAGGCCATACGAGCAGTACTTC.

The table lists this clone with a count of one. The rearrangement joins TRBV7-2 to TRBJ2-7; D not certain. Trimming pared 1 base from V and 3 bases from J, leaving 10 bases between. Germline V gene sequence: CDR1 SGHTA, CDR2 FQGNSA. The CDR3 is 14 residues long. The CDR3 here is CASSLDISYYEQYF. The CDR3 DNA is TGTGCCAGCAGCTTAGATATCTCCTACTACGAGCAGTACTTC.

The V call is TRBV15, the J call TRBJ2-7, with 7 bases fitting TRBD2. Germline assignment: CDR1 LNHNV and CDR2 YYDKDF (reference sequence). The CDR3 length is 14 residues. V gave up 5 bases and J gave up 3 bases; unmatched junction bases: 7. The CDR3: CATSSGGSSYEQYF. Here the CDR3 DNA reads TGTGCCACCAGCTCCGGGGGGTCCAGCTACGAGCAGTACTTC.

The J gene is TRBJ2-7, the V gene TRBV6-1, with 8 bases lining up with TRBD1. Germline V gene lookup returns CDR1 MNHNS and CDR2 SASEGT. The CDR3 runs 13 residues. V was clipped by 7 bases and J by 5 bases; unmatched bases: 7. CDR3 DNA: TGTGCCAGCAAATTGGCAGGGGGCGACGAGCAGTACTTC. Protein product: CASKLAGGDEQYF.

The CDR3 bases are TGTGCCAGCAGCCCTTCGGTTGGTGACAATGAGCAGTTCTTC. Translated: CASSPSVGDNEQFF. The chain employs TRBV4-2 and TRBJ2-1; D uncertain. V lost 4 bases and J lost 5, with 12 bases in between. CDR3 size: 14 residues. Germline loops: CDR1 LGHNA, CDR2 YNFKEQ.

This clone was recorded a few times. The chain employs TRBV6-5 and TRBJ1-1, with TRBD1 identical over 8 bases. CDR1 and CDR2 (germline): MNHEY, SVGAGI. This CDR3 is 12 amino acids long. The V and J ends lost 10 bases and 3 bases, in that order; junction bases with no gene match: 4. The CDR3 region has the DNA TGTGCCACAGGGGGCTGGGACACTGAAGCTTTCTTT. Translation: CATGGWDTEAFF.

The CDR3 DNA reads TGCGCCAGCAGCTCGAGGACAGGGATTGCCGATACGCAGTATTTT. This encodes CASSSRTGIADTQYF. The chain couples TRBV5-1 to TRBJ2-3, with TRBD1 matching 8 bases. The CDR3 loop spans 15 amino acids. The V gene end was trimmed by 3 bases and the J gene end by 6 bases; junction bases not matched to a gene: 9. Germline CDR1 and CDR2: SGHRS and YFSETQ.

The chain combines TRBV7-9 with TRBJ2-1; no clear D. The CDR3 has 14 amino acids. V lost 3 bases to trimming and J lost 2 bases, with 8 bases between them. The germline V gene has CDR1 SEHNR and CDR2 FQNEAQ (reference sequence). This CDR3 is CASSLMGPYNEQFF. DNA of the CDR3: TGTGCCAGCAGCTTGATGGGCCCCTACAATGAGCAGTTCTTC.